These 30 T cell receptor beta chains were all obtained from the same sample, sequenced in a study of OX40 agonist ivuxolimab in advanced cancers. This table comes from immunoSEQ multiplex PCR, and its TCRdb copy is limited to in-frame clones, with some not included. The sample contains some 11,000 clones, roughly two thirds of which appear only once. This sample comprised CD4+ or CD8+ T cells sorted from blood, obtained in a trial of the OX40 agonist ivuxolimab. These receptors came from an adult with an advanced solid tumor such as melanoma, head and neck, liver or kidney cancer.

The chain carries TRBV5-1 and TRBJ2-1; a weak D match, TRBD1 (6 bases). Germline V CDR1 and CDR2: SGHRS, YFSETQ. Deletions cut 0 bases from V and 4 bases from J, with 17 bases between. The CDR3 covers 17 residues. In nucleotides, the CDR3 is TGCGCCAGCAGCTTGGAGTTAACAGGGCTCGGATACAATGAGCAGTTCTTC. It yields the protein CASSLELTGLGYNEQFF.

The gene calls are TRBV5-4 and TRBJ2-5, with D maybe TRBD1 (5 bases). The CDR3 contains 15 residues. Germline V lookup: CDR1 SGHNT, CDR2 YYREEE (reference sequence). V lost 2 bases, J lost 5 bases, and 16 bases lay in between. CDR3 in amino acids: CASSFIRAGLETQYF. In nucleotides, the CDR3 is TGTGCCAGCAGCTTCATCAGGGCAGGGCTGGAGACCCAGTACTTC.

This clone was seen only a few times. This sequence joins TRBV7-9 and TRBJ2-7, with D possibly being TRBD2 (5 bases). The CDR3 is 12 residues long. Germline values: CDR1 SEHNR, CDR2 FQNEAQ (reference sequence). Trimming pared 5 bases from V and 5 bases from J, leaving 10 bases between. The CDR3 DNA reads TGTGCCAGCAGCCCTGAGAGGGACGAGCAGTACTTC. It specifies CASSPERDEQYF.

The chain uses TRBV12-2 and TRBJ2-3; the table gives TRBD2 as D, unverified against the DNA. TRBV12-2 counts as a pseudogene. The CDR3 extends over 16 amino acids. CDR3 amino acids: CASRLVLRDGTDTQYF. The CDR3 nucleotides read TGTGCAAGTCGCTTAGTACTGCGGGACGGCACAGATACGCAGTATTTT.

V is TRBV11-2 and J is TRBJ2-7; D is undetermined. The V gene lost 6 bases and the J gene lost 2 bases, with 11 bases spanning the gap. Germline V gene lookup returns CDR1 SGHAT and CDR2 FQNNGV. The CDR3 is 13 residues long. The CDR3 loop is CASSSPDPYEQYF. The CDR3, as DNA: TGTGCCAGCAGTTCCCCCGATCCCTACGAGCAGTACTTC.

This chain's CDR3 is CASSKTGGYEQYF. The DNA for the CDR3 is TGTGCCAGCAGCAAAACAGGAGGCTACGAGCAGTACTTC. This chain joins TRBV5-4 and TRBJ2-7; D is perhaps TRBD1 or TRBD2 (5 bases each). Trimming stripped 4 bases from V and 3 bases from J, with 11 bases between. The CDR3 runs 13 residues. Germline V lookup: CDR1 SGHNT, CDR2 YYREEE (reference sequence).

In its sample, this clone was seen a few times. V and J are TRBV5-1 and TRBJ2-5, with D possibly TRBD2 on 6 matching bases. The germline V gene has CDR1 SGHRS and CDR2 YFSETQ. Trimming pared 0 bases from V and 1 base from J, leaving 7 bases between. The CDR3 has 14 residues. The DNA of the CDR3 is TGCGCCAGCAGCTTGGTCGGGGGCCAAGAGACCCAGTACTTC. Residues: CASSLVGGQETQYF. Drawing the rest from reference TRBV5-1 and TRBJ2-5, the complete variable domain is KAGVTQTPRYLIKTRGQQVTLSCSPISGHRSVSWYQQTPGQGLQFLFEYFSETQRNKGNFPGRFSGRQFSNSRSEMNVSTLELGDSALYLCASSLVGGQETQYFGPGTRLLVL.

The chain uses TRBV4-1 and TRBJ2-7; D gene uncertain. This CDR3 has 15 amino acids. Trimming took off 1 base at V and 2 bases at J, with 12 bases between the two ends. Germline CDR1 MGHRA, CDR2 YSYEKL. The CDR3: CASSQVEGFAYEQYF. The CDR3 nucleotides read TGCGCCAGCAGCCAAGTAGAAGGGTTCGCCTACGAGCAGTACTTC.

This sequence joins TRBV4-1 and TRBJ2-5; TRBD2 is a possible D gene (6 bases). Germline CDR1 and CDR2: MGHRA and YSYEKL. V was trimmed by 2 bases and J by 7 bases, leaving 17 bases between them. This CDR3 comprises 15 residues. CDR3 DNA sequence: TGCGCCAGCAGCCAAAAGGGGTCGATGGAGGGGACCCAGTACTTC. Its protein is CASSQKGSMEGTQYF.

The chain combines TRBV13 with TRBJ1-1, with 7 bases identical to TRBD1. The V gene's germline CDR1 is PRHDT and CDR2 FYEKMQ (reference sequence). V was pared by 5 bases and J by 5 bases, with 8 bases of the junction left unmatched. The CDR3 loop spans 14 amino acids. The CDR3 coding sequence is TGTGCCAGCAGCCTACAGAGGGGGCTGACTGAAGCTTTCTTT. Protein product: CASSLQRGLTEAFF.

The CDR3 DNA reads TGTGCCAGCAGAGGCATGGACAGGGAGGATGAAAAACTGTTTTTT. It translates to CASRGMDREDEKLFF. This chain joins TRBV28 and TRBJ1-4, with 8 bases identical to TRBD1. The CDR3 spans 15 residues. Looked up from germline, CDR1 is MDHEN and CDR2 is SYDVKM. Trimming took 6 bases from V and 6 from J; bases not matched to a gene: 9.

The chain couples TRBV5-4 to TRBJ1-1, with no clear D. The V gene's germline CDR1 is SGHNT and CDR2 YYREEE (reference sequence). The CDR3 runs to 12 residues. V was shortened by 0 bases and J by 0 bases, with 0 bases between the two germline ends. The CDR3 protein is CASSLVNTEAFF. CDR3 nucleotides: TGTGCCAGCAGCTTGGTGAACACTGAAGCTTTCTTT.

In this sample, this clone turned up once. This chain joins TRBV2 and TRBJ1-2; TRBD1 aligns across 7 bases. There are 15 residues in the CDR3. Germline CDR1 SNHLY, CDR2 FYNNEI. J lost 4 bases, V lost 1 base, and 6 bases had no gene match. The CDR3 coding sequence is TGTGCCAGCAGTGAAGAGGGGGCACCTTTCTATGGCTACACCTTC. This gives the protein CASSEEGAPFYGYTF.

This clone was seen a single time. The chain employs TRBV5-6 and TRBJ2-5, with 13 bases aligning to TRBD2. There are 17 residues in the CDR3. Trimming at V came to 3 bases and at J to 5 bases, leaving 10 bases not matched to a gene. Germline CDR1 and CDR2: SGHDT and YYEEEE. CDR3 amino acids: CASSSGTSGIPLETQYF. CDR3 coding DNA: TGTGCCAGCAGCTCTGGGACTAGCGGGATTCCCCTCGAGACCCAGTACTTC. Together with reference TRBV5-6 and TRBJ2-5, the CDR3 gives the full variable domain: DAGVTQSPTHLIKTRGQQVTLRCSPKSGHDTVSWYQQALGQGPQFIFQYYEEEERQRGNFPDRFSGHQFPNYSSELNVNALLLGDSALYLCASSSGTSGIPLETQYFGPGTRLLVL.

The V and J genes are TRBV7-2 and TRBJ2-4; the match to TRBD1 covers 7 bases. CDR3 length equals 11 residues. V lost 10 bases to trimming and J lost 7 bases; unmatched junction nucleotides: 4. The germline V gene encodes CDR1 SGHTA and CDR2 FQGNSA. The CDR3 here is CAIKQGNIQYF. CDR3 nucleotide sequence: TGTGCCATAAAACAGGGGAACATTCAGTACTTC.

This chain joins TRBV6-6 and TRBJ2-3; maybe TRBD2 (5 bases). V was trimmed by 6 bases and J by 5 bases, leaving 9 bases between them. There are 12 residues in the CDR3. Germline loops: CDR1 MNHNY, CDR2 SVGAGI (reference sequence). In DNA form, the CDR3 reads TGTGCCAGCAGGGAGGCGGGAGATACGCAGTATTTT. The encoded protein is CASREAGDTQYF.

V gene TRBV27 combines with J gene TRBJ2-2; TRBD1 might be the D (6 bases). Deletions cut 0 bases from V and 7 bases from J, with 12 bases between. The CDR3 runs 15 residues. Germline V gives CDR1 MNHEY, CDR2 SMNVEV (reference sequence). The CDR3 loop is CASSLSTSGHGELFF. The CDR3 nucleotides are TGTGCCAGCAGTTTATCCACATCGGGACACGGGGAGCTGTTTTTT.

The V call is TRBV7-3, the J call TRBJ2-2; no clear D. V was cut by 1 base and J by 1 base, with 4 bases left in between. Germline assignment: CDR1 SGHTA and CDR2 FQGTGA. There are 14 residues in the CDR3. The CDR3 bases are TGTGCCAGCAGCTTAAACGGGAACACCGGGGAGCTGTTTTTT. Amino acids: CASSLNGNTGELFF.

This clone was counted once. The gene calls are TRBV27 and TRBJ2-3, with 10 bases aligning to TRBD1. The CDR3 spans 17 residues. The germline V gene has CDR1 MNHEY and CDR2 SMNVEV (reference sequence). V lost 2 bases to trimming and J lost 1 base; unmatched junction nucleotides: 6. The CDR3 protein is CASSLPTTGGGTDTQYF. As DNA, the CDR3 is TGTGCCAGCAGTTTACCCACGACAGGGGGCGGCACAGATACGCAGTATTTT.

This chain connects TRBV5-3 to TRBJ2-7; 8 bases match TRBD2. TRBV5-3 belongs to the ORF category, with a function that is uncertain. V lost 0 bases, J lost 4 bases, and 6 bases stayed unmatched. The CDR3 sequence is 15 residues long. CDR3 nucleotide sequence: TGTGCCAGAAGCTTGGTAGGACTAGCTCAGTACGAGCAGTACTTC. This sequence encodes CARSLVGLAQYEQYF.

The chain joins TRBV28 to TRBJ2-5, with 12 bases fitting TRBD2. V lost 1 base and J lost 1; bases outside the gene matches: 10. The CDR3 is 19 residues long. CDR1 is MDHEN and CDR2 is SYDVKM in the germline V gene. CDR3 sequence (DNA): TGTGCCAGCAGTTTATTAGGGACTAGCGGGTATTCAATCCAAGAGACCCAGTACTTC. It is translated as CASSLLGTSGYSIQETQYF.

The chain combines TRBV5-5 with TRBJ1-1, with TRBD1 matching 7 bases. This CDR3 is 14 amino acids long. Germline V gene data show CDR1 as SGHKS and CDR2 as YYEKEE (reference sequence). Losses at the gene ends were 2 bases for V and 3 bases for J; bases not matched to a gene: 4. The CDR3 region is CASSFGTGDTEAFF. The CDR3 DNA reads TGTGCCAGCAGCTTCGGAACAGGGGACACTGAAGCTTTCTTT.

The chain recombines TRBV5-4 with TRBJ2-1; perhaps D is TRBD1 or TRBD2 (5 bases each). Germline assignment: CDR1 SGHNT and CDR2 YYREEE (reference sequence). The CDR3 loop spans 12 amino acids. V shed 3 bases and J shed 10 bases, with 11 bases lying between them. The CDR3 reads CASSSPGPEQFF. CDR3 coding DNA: TGTGCCAGCAGCTCCCCGGGACCCGAGCAGTTCTTC.

The rearrangement uses TRBV19 and TRBJ2-3; D is perhaps TRBD2 (6 bases). Trimming took off 1 base at V and 2 bases at J, with 10 bases between the two ends. Germline assignment: CDR1 LNHDA and CDR2 SQIVND (reference sequence). CDR3 size: 15 residues. The CDR3 DNA reads as TGTGCCAGTAGTATAGTTGCGGGGAACACAGATACGCAGTATTTT. Amino acids: CASSIVAGNTDTQYF. Full variable domain (missing parts from reference TRBV19 and TRBJ2-3): DGGITQSPKYLFRKEGQNVTLSCEQNLNHDAMYWYRQDPGQGLRLIYYSQIVNDFQKGDIAEGYSVSREKKESFPLTVTSAQKNPTAFYLCASSIVAGNTDTQYFGPGTRLTVL.

This rearrangement joins TRBV2 to TRBJ1-1, with 7 bases matching TRBD1. The V gene's germline CDR1 is SNHLY and CDR2 FYNNEI. V trimming: 4 bases; J trimming: 0 bases; junction bases outside the gene matches: 11. The CDR3 is 17 residues long. The CDR3: CASSGSSGQTLNTEAFF. The CDR3, as DNA: TGTGCCAGCAGTGGATCGTCGGGACAGACGCTGAACACTGAAGCTTTCTTT. Drawing the rest from reference TRBV2 and TRBJ1-1, the complete variable domain is EPEVTQTPSHQVTQMGQEVILRCVPISNHLYFYWYRQILGQKVEFLVSFYNNEISEKSEIFDDQFSVERPDGSNFTLKIRSTKLEDSAMYFCASSGSSGQTLNTEAFFGQGTRLTVV.

This clone was counted only a few times. The J gene is TRBJ1-4, the V gene TRBV15; D gene ambiguous. Germline V gene lookup returns CDR1 LNHNV and CDR2 YYDKDF (reference sequence). This CDR3 is 15 amino acids long. Trimming pared 0 bases from V and 3 bases from J, leaving 8 bases between. The DNA for the CDR3 is TGTGCCACCAGCAGAGAACGAGGGTCTAATGAAAAACTGTTTTTT. Residues: CATSRERGSNEKLFF.

This rearrangement joins TRBV19 to TRBJ1-6; the D is unclear. This CDR3 has 12 amino acids. The V end was cut by 6 bases, the J end by 7 bases, with 7 bases between. The V gene's germline CDR1 is LNHDA and CDR2 SQIVND (reference sequence). The CDR3 bases are TGTGCCAGTAGCCTAGGAAATTCACCCCTCCACTTT. Protein product: CASSLGNSPLHF.

V and J are TRBV19 and TRBJ1-5, with D uncertain. The CDR3 covers 15 residues. Trimming pared 9 bases from V and 2 bases from J, leaving 17 bases between. CDR1 and CDR2 (germline): LNHDA, SQIVND (reference sequence). Written as DNA, the CDR3 is TGTGCCAGCTCCCTCATGTCCGAGGGCAATCAGCCCCAGCATTTT. Its translation: CASSLMSEGNQPQHF.

The chain is built from TRBV7-9 and TRBJ1-2, with D uncertain. The germline V gene has CDR1 SEHNR and CDR2 FQNEAQ (reference sequence). Trimming left V 2 bases short and J 5 bases short, with 12 bases between. The CDR3 loop spans 14 amino acids. The CDR3 coding sequence is TGTGCCAGCAGCTTATATGGGCTGGGTTATGGCTACACCTTC. Translation gives CASSLYGLGYGYTF.

About this clone: Other DNA sequences in this sample translate to the same CDR3. V is TRBV28 and J is TRBJ2-2; 9 positions match TRBD2. Germline trimming cut 6 bases from V and 1 base from J; bases unmatched to any gene: 3. The CDR3 has 15 residues. From germline, CDR1 is MDHEN and CDR2 SYDVKM. The CDR3 coding sequence is TGTGCCAGCAGGCCGACTAGCGGGAACACCGGGGAGCTGTTTTTT. Its protein is CASRPTSGNTGELFF.